The present entry profiles one T cell receptor (beta chain) with its context. Its target antigen remains unknown. Nothing much larger sits one base from this clone, and base qualities are not available. This sample is drawn from a study of T cell responses to AZD1222 COVID-19 vaccine (dated by TCRdb to the early 2020s). Turning to the overall study: AZD1222 recipients given second doses at about 4 weeks or at about 12 weeks were pooled, since spike-specific TCR depth and breadth were not found to differ between the two schedules. A total of more than 230 trial participants underwent TCR sequencing, of whom about 210 had received two doses of AZD1222 and some 26 had received two doses of the MenACWY control vaccine. Enrollment into the trials was organized by age into subgroups of 18-55, 56-69 and 70-plus years, and those subgroups contained roughly 140, 27 and 60 TCR-sequenced participants, respectively. Overall study results and their limits: The vaccine-associated CD4 TCRs covered the entire spike protein, and the dominant responses fell in regions 160-218 and 743-854. After two AZD1222 doses, spike-specific TCR breadth and depth were significantly higher than at day 0 and than in MenACWY recipients. Epitopes outside the regions mutated in the B.1.351 and B.1.1.7 variants were reportedly recognized by nearly half of the unique spike-specific TCRs. In the small 56-69-year group, the increase in depth fell short of significance, most likely because of low power. Because no day 14 peak-response samples were available, repertoires were characterized only after the peak T cell response. Conclusions about previously exposed vaccinees are limited, since just five or six AZD1222 recipients were seropositive for SARS-CoV-2 at baseline. Most participants were white British and females outnumbered males, and the authors suggested that clonal diversity may have been underestimated.

The time point tag for this specimen amounts to: baseline before first vaccination. Vaccinee samples came from UK trials COV001 and COV002, including a single-blind randomized controlled phase 2/3 trial of AZD1222 (ChAdOx1 nCoV-19) in healthy adults. Trial participant PBMC samples were collected at day 0 and day 28 after the second dose for TCRbeta chain sequencing. The CDR3 regions of human TCRbeta chains were analyzed by immunosequencing. The authors' pipeline ran thus. TCRs in the repertoires were compared against a reference library of SARS-CoV-2-specific TCRs that had been generated with the MIRA antigen-specificity platform. Breadth was defined as the fraction of unique TCRs that were SARS-CoV-2-associated, and depth was defined as the fraction of total T cells that were SARS-CoV-2-associated. Using the MIRA data, each spike-specific TCR was assigned both to the spike region to which the TCR was reactive and to a CD4 or CD8 class. Log10-transformed breadth and depth values were compared by one-way ANOVA with Sidak's multiple comparisons tests. Imported from immuneACCESS, the table was reduced by TCRdb to in-frame sequences with V and J called. These copies leave out some clones; in studies compared against another copy, an unresolved V gene accounts for under half, and the cause of the remainder is not known. That table furnishes V, J and clone size, whereas the DNA furnished D and trimming. A total of 140,000 to 150,000 clones appear in this sample, roughly nine tenths of them only once. The ten most abundant clones make up roughly 1.7% of the sample.

This clonotype was sampled from an adult in good health. This material consisted of peripheral blood, taken on day 0 of AZD1222 vaccination.

The bases read TGTGCCAGCAGTAGGGCGGGGTCTGGGGCCAACGTCCTGACTTTC. It specifies CASSRAGSGANVLTF. The rearranged chain carries TRBV9 and TRBJ2-6; perhaps TRBD2 is the D gene, with 6 bases matching. The CDR3 runs 15 residues from the cysteine to the phenylalanine. Only the CDR3 part of the read is kept: 45 bases, read in frame from the first base. V is cut by 5 bases and J by 1 base, and the space between the germline ends is 10 bases. The CDR1 and CDR2 encoded by the germline V gene are SGDLS and YYNGEE. Here the CDR3 is joined to the reference TRBV9 and TRBJ2-6 genes, and the full variable domain is: DSGVTQTPKHLITATGQRVTLRCSPRSGDLSVYWYQQSLDQGLQFLIQYYNGEERAKGNILERFSAQQFPDLHSELNLSSLELGDSALYFCASSRAGSGANVLTFGAGSRLTVL.